Listed below are T cell receptor beta chains from one sample, sequenced in a study of breast tumors, draining lymph nodes, adjacent tissues. TCRdb fed the multiplex PCR reads into MiXCR, producing one record per CDR3 protein. The sample includes 100,000 or so distinct CDR3 sequences, 21% of them seen just once. Sequenced material: axillary lymph node tissue. The receptors were sampled from a female donor with breast cancer. Some clones in this sample may be carry-over from other donors' samples. Both conserved end residues are trimmed from each CDR3. The order of the fields is V gene, J gene, CDR3 protein.

v_call: TRBV4-2
j_call: TRBJ2-3
cdr3_aa: ASSQGFPRDAQY

v_call: TRBV7-9
j_call: TRBJ2-7
cdr3_aa: ASSRGRGGFGDEQY

v_call: TRBV2
j_call: TRBJ2-1
cdr3_aa: ASQRDRDEDEQF

v_call: TRBV10-3
j_call: TRBJ2-2
cdr3_aa: AIREGTGELF

v_call: TRBV12-3/TRBV12-4
j_call: TRBJ2-1
cdr3_aa: ASSLEEDEQF

v_call: TRBV2
j_call: TRBJ2-3
cdr3_aa: ASSRDRGFADTQY

v_call: TRBV4-1
j_call: TRBJ2-7
cdr3_aa: ASSQADRTESSYEQY

v_call: TRBV6-2/TRBV6-3
j_call: TRBJ2-3
cdr3_aa: ASSSPSGTDTQY

v_call: TRBV24-1
j_call: TRBJ2-3
cdr3_aa: ATSDSFERGTDTQY

v_call: TRBV12-3/TRBV12-4
j_call: TRBJ2-7
cdr3_aa: ASSLVADYYEQY

v_call: TRBV19
j_call: TRBJ1-5
cdr3_aa: ASSIGGEPQH

v_call: TRBV29-1
j_call: TRBJ2-1
cdr3_aa: SGTTGGGQF

v_call: TRBV15
j_call: TRBJ2-5
cdr3_aa: ATSRPLADQETQY

v_call: TRBV10-3
j_call: TRBJ1-1
cdr3_aa: AISEWGNTEAF

v_call: TRBV6-2/TRBV6-3
j_call: TRBJ2-5
cdr3_aa: ASKNRGRETQY

v_call: TRBV27
j_call: TRBJ2-1
cdr3_aa: APSEYNEQF

v_call: TRBV6-5
j_call: TRBJ2-1
cdr3_aa: ASSYPKDRGHRYEQF

v_call: TRBV24-1
j_call: TRBJ2-1
cdr3_aa: ATARRDEQF

v_call: TRBV5-6
j_call: TRBJ2-7
cdr3_aa: ASSLDTRYEQY

v_call: TRBV27
j_call: TRBJ1-2
cdr3_aa: ASSLTGGHGCT

v_call: TRBV11-2
j_call: TRBJ2-1
cdr3_aa: ASSLELAANEQF

v_call: TRBV19
j_call: TRBJ1-6
cdr3_aa: ASKNRGNNSPLH

v_call: TRBV11-2
j_call: TRBJ2-7
cdr3_aa: ASSLATGSYYEQY

v_call: TRBV6-5
j_call: TRBJ1-6
cdr3_aa: ASSYYPGGQNSPLH

v_call: TRBV9
j_call: TRBJ1-2
cdr3_aa: ASSVGPMNEWGYT

v_call: TRBV19
j_call: TRBJ2-1
cdr3_aa: ASRAGTSGYNEQF

v_call: TRBV6-2/TRBV6-3
j_call: TRBJ2-3
cdr3_aa: ASSKSLAHTDTLY

v_call: TRBV10-3
j_call: TRBJ2-7
cdr3_aa: AISGDWEQY

v_call: TRBV3-1
j_call: TRBJ2-7
cdr3_aa: ASSPKGAGRGGEQY

v_call: TRBV20-1
j_call: TRBJ1-2
cdr3_aa: SARGQVSFSDGYT

v_call: TRBV20-1
j_call: TRBJ2-7
cdr3_aa: SGRQDSYEQY

v_call: TRBV28
j_call: TRBJ1-2
cdr3_aa: ASRPLSRALRGYT

v_call: TRBV3-1
j_call: TRBJ2-1
cdr3_aa: ASSQDRSGTEQF

v_call: TRBV5-1
j_call: TRBJ2-5
cdr3_aa: ASSLGQGGSQY

v_call: TRBV13
j_call: TRBJ2-6
cdr3_aa: ASSGLSGANVLT

v_call: TRBV6-4
j_call: TRBJ2-6
cdr3_aa: ASSVGGGANVLT

v_call: TRBV3-1
j_call: TRBJ2-6
cdr3_aa: ASSLAGTSPSLGANVLT

v_call: TRBV4-1
j_call: TRBJ2-5
cdr3_aa: ASSPLFVETQY

v_call: TRBV7-9
j_call: TRBJ2-5
cdr3_aa: ASSSGQGKTQY

v_call: TRBV7-2
j_call: TRBJ2-7
cdr3_aa: ASSSDRGTSIEQY

v_call: TRBV5-4
j_call: TRBJ2-3
cdr3_aa: ASSLQFSDTQY

v_call: TRBV2
j_call: TRBJ2-2
cdr3_aa: AGYSGTGGASGELF

v_call: TRBV7-2
j_call: TRBJ1-2
cdr3_aa: ASSLTGVGYGYT

v_call: TRBV5-1
j_call: TRBJ2-1
cdr3_aa: ASSLRGTNEQF

v_call: TRBV2
j_call: TRBJ1-6
cdr3_aa: ASSDRDRGGNSPLH

v_call: TRBV19
j_call: TRBJ1-5
cdr3_aa: ASTTGNQPQH

v_call: TRBV27
j_call: TRBJ1-4
cdr3_aa: ASSSGFGEKLF

v_call: TRBV18
j_call: TRBJ2-7
cdr3_aa: ASSPMGGYEQY